These 3 T cell receptor beta chains originate from one sample sequenced in a study of response to subunit inactivated influenza vaccine. TCRdb processed the RT-PCR reads anew with MiXCR; each CDR3 protein has one entry. Of about 540,000 distinct CDR3 sequences in the sample, under 25% were seen once. These data are also associated with another study on T cells expressing NK-cell markers. This second report adds: Template switching by 5'RACE with UMIs generated the TCR beta cDNA.

The sequenced sample was CD4+ T cells sorted from PBMCs, obtained about 12 days after vaccination. The receptors here all came from a man in his forties or fifties who received an inactivated influenza vaccine.

This chain joins TRBV12-3 or TRBV12-4 and TRBJ1-4; TRBD1 might be the D (6 bases). This CDR3 spans 16 amino acids. Trimming cost V 2 bases and J 9 bases, with 19 bases left between them. The CDR3: CASSLYGGADPKKLFF. As DNA, the CDR3 is TGTGCCAGCAGTTTATATGGGGGCGCCGATCCGAAAAAACTGTTTTTT.

The gene calls are TRBV7-2 and TRBJ2-1, with a possible D match to TRBD2 (6 bases). The germline V and J ends were trimmed by 2 bases and 8 bases, with 10 bases remaining between them. Germline CDR1 is SGHTA and CDR2 is FQGNSA. CDR3 size: 13 residues. The DNA for the CDR3 is TGTGCCAGCAGCTTACCTAGCGAGGATGAGCAGTTCTTC. The encoded protein is CASSLPSEDEQFF.

This chain joins TRBV10-2 and TRBJ1-5; D is unclear. This CDR3 contains 16 residues. The germline gives CDR1 WSHSY, CDR2 SAAADI. V was trimmed by 0 bases and J by 0 bases, leaving 9 bases between them. CDR3 nucleotides: TGCGCCAGCAGTGAGTCATCGGGTTATAGCAATCAGCCCCAGCATTTT. Amino acids: CASSESSGYSNQPQHF.